This T cell receptor beta chain is drawn from a study of metastatic and nonmetastatic thyroid tumors. Overall study context: Across blood and tumor or nodule tissue, repertoires from malignant and benign thyroid patients were compared with one another.

The study, taken as a whole, reports: Significantly greater TCR beta diversity was reportedly found in malignant thyroid tumors than in benign nodules (in blood and tumor).

Per the authors' pipeline: Clinicopathological groups of papillary thyroid cancer showed CDR3 differences that were used to build a distant-metastasis classifier. With MiXCR, TCRdb called clones anew from the PCR reads. These V and J calls derive from TCRdb rather than the authors' analysis. The sample lists some 19,000 clones, roughly 27% occurring once. V trimming: 3 bases; J trimming: 1 base; junction bases outside the gene matches: 3. Germline CDR1 reads KGHSH; CDR2 reads LQKENI. CDR3 length: 15 amino acids. By share, this clone ranks as medium-sized. What it recognizes is unknown. No patient received treatment before thyroid surgery.

The TCR comes from a male donor with papillary thyroid cancer or a benign thyroid nodule (not recorded which). Some clones in this sample may be carry-over from other donors' samples. Sequenced: blood. The chain links TRBV18 to TRBJ2-3, with 8 bases matching TRBD1. In DNA, the CDR3 is TGTGCCAGCTCACCGACAGGGGTACGCACAGATACGCAGTATTTT. Translated, it gives CASSPTGVRTDTQYF.